This T cell receptor beta chain was sequenced during a study of human T cells and chemical hapten exposure (dated by TCRdb to the early 2020s). Broadly, across the study: For sensitization, 2% DPC in acetone was applied to a roughly 2 cm by roughly 2 cm area of upper inner arm skin. Throughout the roughly 23-week study period, patients were also given weekly therapeutic DPC doses on the scalp. Patch testing was done on the upper back using Finn chambers containing 0.01% DPC, and results were scored after 6 days according to International Contact Dermatitis Research Group standards. The mostly female patient cohort included alopecia areata with under or over 50% scalp involvement, alopecia totalis and alopecia universalis. The libraries were sequenced as a pool, and the TCR yield per sample differed mostly because of small variations in library volumes within the pool. The study tracked peripheral blood TCR repertoire changes in vivo during primary and secondary sensitization to the hapten diphenylcyclopropenone (DPC) in alopecia patients. Blood was sampled from patients pre-sensitization (week 0) and at 2, 6 and about 24 weeks after DPC sensitization. Twenty-nine alopecia patients provided blood for TCR sequencing at one to four time points (pre-sensitization, 2, 6 and 24 weeks).

To prepare the library, RACE was applied. Sequencer: NextSeq 500. During library preparation, unique molecular identifiers were attached to individual cDNA molecules so that TCRs could be counted quantitatively and reproducibly. From each blood RNA sample, both TCR alpha and TCR beta chains were sequenced. The study's own analysis went as follows. A median of around 100,000 TCRs per sample was observed, with a range of about 23,224 to 690,600. V, J and CDR3 annotation of the TCR reads was carried out using the Decombinator software suite. To make PS versus PT1 abundance plots, every sample was subsampled to the same number of TCRs (28,000). TCRs were defined as expanded if absent before sensitization and observed at least eight times at the 2-week time point. Using fastp trimming at Q25 and MiXCR clonotype assembly, TCRdb reanalyzed the public sequencing data and kept in-frame beta chains. Entries are consolidated by CDR3 protein sequence, retaining the most common genes and DNA. What appears here as the V and J calls and clone size reflects TCRdb's work, not the paper's. Recorded for this sample are about 40,000 distinct CDR3 sequences; over 3% of them occurred a single time. 6.5% to 8% of the sample comes from the top ten.

Explained via the paper, the time point label denotes: patch test 2, 6 weeks after DPC sensitization. The treatment or condition label for this specimen denotes: therapeutic diphenylcyclopropenone sensitization with weekly scalp DPC. At each patch-test visit, blood was drawn before the patch test was applied. To be eligible, patients had to be aged 18 to 70, diagnosed with alopecia and judged suitable for DPC therapy, while pregnant patients were excluded. Unfractionated whole blood was collected in Tempus Blood RNA tubes, and total RNA was extracted from that blood. Many counts were recorded for this clonotype. Its recognized antigen is unknown. No base-level quality is on record; no much larger clone is a single base apart. CDR1 and CDR2 are drawn from the germline V gene: MDHEN, SYDVKM. Clipping removes 5 bases from V and 4 bases from J, with 8 as the unmatched junction base count. Taken from cysteine to phenylalanine, the CDR3 has 16 residues. Only the CDR3 DNA is retained, 48 bases long and in frame from the first base.

Study-level results and caveats: Compared with pre-sensitization or healthy control sets, expanded TCRs formed significantly more large CDR3 similarity clusters, which is consistent with antigen-driven responses. DPC sensitization did not change the number of TCRs with a frequency above 1 in 1000, and there was no evidence of changes in global repertoire structure. The number of PT1 expanded TCRs positively correlated with patch test score, significant at thresholds 8, 16 and 32 but not 4. After repeated subsampling, changes were observed in the strength of the expansion versus patch-test correlation and in the threshold at which the correlation became significant. Alopecia, a presumed autoimmune disease, was present in all patients, so the immune response of the patients might differ from that of healthy individuals.

This sequence originates from a man aged 35-49 years with alopecia areata. Some clones in this sample may be carry-over from other donors' samples. The sample in question was whole blood, obtained in connection with sensitization to the hapten diphenylcyclopropenone (DPC). The sequence joins TRBV28 to TRBJ2-3; 11 central nucleotides agree with TRBD2. The CDR3 reads as follows: CASSPIAGGFADTQYF. The sequenced DNA: TGTGCCAGCAGTCCGATAGCGGGAGGGTTCGCAGATACGCAGTATTTT.